This T cell receptor beta chain derives from a study of blood T cell repertoires in COVID-19. Germline CDR1 KGHSH, CDR2 LQKENI. V was pared by 3 bases and J by 5 bases, with 6 bases of the junction left unmatched. The CDR3 is 15 residues long. Seattle patient enrollment occurred during active infection, with longitudinal follow-up thereafter. Original handling: Nucleated cell counts were estimated from reference gene primer amplification. TCRdb's copy holds only in-frame clones and misses some; the assay was immunoSEQ multiplex PCR. V, J and clone size derive from that table, while D and trimming were established from the DNA sequence. The sample lists approximately 170,000 clones, 70% to 90% occurring once.

The source of this sequence is a man older than 75 with COVID-19, enrolled during active disease. This rearrangement joins TRBV18 to TRBJ1-3; 8 nucleotides match TRBD1. The sample was peripheral blood. CDR3 in amino acids: CASSPDRVNRNTIYF. The CDR3 coding sequence is TGTGCCAGCTCACCGGACAGGGTTAATCGAAACACCATATATTTT. Full variable domain (remainder filled in from reference TRBV18 and TRBJ1-3): NAGVMQNPRHLVRRRGQEARLRCSPMKGHSHVYWYRQLPEEGLKFMVYLQKENIIDESGMPKERFSAEFPKEGPSILRIQQVVRGDSAAYFCASSPDRVNRNTIYFGEGSWLTVV.